What follows are 5 T cell receptor beta chains derived from one specimen sequenced in a study of early T cells in non-severe SARS-CoV-2 infection. TCRdb analysed the 5' RACE reads with MiXCR anew, one entry per CDR3 protein. The sample records around 110,000 distinct CDR3 sequences, over 8.5% being singletons. The specimen was whole blood. The receptors derive from an adult who was a healthcare worker with PCR-confirmed SARS-CoV-2 infection or an uninfected control (not recorded which).

This clonotype was observed at least ten times. The chain recombines TRBV5-1 with TRBJ1-5; D remains unclear. Trimming removed 1 base at V and 7 bases at J, with 9 bases between. Germline-derived CDR1 and CDR2 are SGHRS and YFSETQ. This CDR3 spans 13 amino acids. CDR3 coding DNA: TGCGCCAGCAGCTTGAAAGCGGACCAGCCCCAGCATTTT. This translates into CASSLKADQPQHF.

The V call is TRBV25-1, the J call TRBJ2-7; weak D call: TRBD2 (5 bases). Trimming took 3 bases from V and 3 from J, leaving 15 bases between them. The V gene's germline CDR1 is MGHDK and CDR2 SYGVNS. The length of the CDR3 is 15 residues. The CDR3 region has the DNA TGTGCCAGCAGTGATTTGGGAGCGACCCTCTACGAGCAGTACTTC. Protein: CASSDLGATLYEQYF.

The chain recombines TRBV7-7 with TRBJ2-1; maybe TRBD1 (6 bases). V was trimmed by 3 bases and J by 0 bases, leaving 9 bases between them. Looked up from germline, CDR1 is SSHAT and CDR2 is FNYEAQ (reference sequence). The CDR3 spans 15 residues. In DNA, the CDR3 is TGTGCCAGCAGCTTGGACAGCGGCTCCTACAATGAGCAGTTCTTC. It encodes CASSLDSGSYNEQFF.

This clonotype was detected only a few times. V gene TRBV5-1 combines with J gene TRBJ1-1, with 7 bases aligning to TRBD1. The CDR3 covers 14 residues. Germline CDR1 and CDR2: SGHRS and YFSETQ. The junction had 5 bases not matched to a gene; V was cut back by 1 base and J by 5 bases. In DNA, the CDR3 is TGCGCCAGCAGCTTGCAAGAGGGGGCGACTGAAGCTTTCTTT. This encodes CASSLQEGATEAFF.

This clonotype has at least ten counts. V and J are TRBV19 and TRBJ2-2, with D unresolved. V lost 7 bases and J lost 5, with 17 bases in between. Per the germline V gene, CDR1 is LNHDA and CDR2 is SQIVND (reference sequence). This CDR3 spans 15 amino acids. The CDR3 loop reads CASNGRRTFTGELFF. In DNA, the CDR3 is TGTGCCAGTAACGGACGCCGAACTTTTACCGGGGAGCTGTTTTTT.